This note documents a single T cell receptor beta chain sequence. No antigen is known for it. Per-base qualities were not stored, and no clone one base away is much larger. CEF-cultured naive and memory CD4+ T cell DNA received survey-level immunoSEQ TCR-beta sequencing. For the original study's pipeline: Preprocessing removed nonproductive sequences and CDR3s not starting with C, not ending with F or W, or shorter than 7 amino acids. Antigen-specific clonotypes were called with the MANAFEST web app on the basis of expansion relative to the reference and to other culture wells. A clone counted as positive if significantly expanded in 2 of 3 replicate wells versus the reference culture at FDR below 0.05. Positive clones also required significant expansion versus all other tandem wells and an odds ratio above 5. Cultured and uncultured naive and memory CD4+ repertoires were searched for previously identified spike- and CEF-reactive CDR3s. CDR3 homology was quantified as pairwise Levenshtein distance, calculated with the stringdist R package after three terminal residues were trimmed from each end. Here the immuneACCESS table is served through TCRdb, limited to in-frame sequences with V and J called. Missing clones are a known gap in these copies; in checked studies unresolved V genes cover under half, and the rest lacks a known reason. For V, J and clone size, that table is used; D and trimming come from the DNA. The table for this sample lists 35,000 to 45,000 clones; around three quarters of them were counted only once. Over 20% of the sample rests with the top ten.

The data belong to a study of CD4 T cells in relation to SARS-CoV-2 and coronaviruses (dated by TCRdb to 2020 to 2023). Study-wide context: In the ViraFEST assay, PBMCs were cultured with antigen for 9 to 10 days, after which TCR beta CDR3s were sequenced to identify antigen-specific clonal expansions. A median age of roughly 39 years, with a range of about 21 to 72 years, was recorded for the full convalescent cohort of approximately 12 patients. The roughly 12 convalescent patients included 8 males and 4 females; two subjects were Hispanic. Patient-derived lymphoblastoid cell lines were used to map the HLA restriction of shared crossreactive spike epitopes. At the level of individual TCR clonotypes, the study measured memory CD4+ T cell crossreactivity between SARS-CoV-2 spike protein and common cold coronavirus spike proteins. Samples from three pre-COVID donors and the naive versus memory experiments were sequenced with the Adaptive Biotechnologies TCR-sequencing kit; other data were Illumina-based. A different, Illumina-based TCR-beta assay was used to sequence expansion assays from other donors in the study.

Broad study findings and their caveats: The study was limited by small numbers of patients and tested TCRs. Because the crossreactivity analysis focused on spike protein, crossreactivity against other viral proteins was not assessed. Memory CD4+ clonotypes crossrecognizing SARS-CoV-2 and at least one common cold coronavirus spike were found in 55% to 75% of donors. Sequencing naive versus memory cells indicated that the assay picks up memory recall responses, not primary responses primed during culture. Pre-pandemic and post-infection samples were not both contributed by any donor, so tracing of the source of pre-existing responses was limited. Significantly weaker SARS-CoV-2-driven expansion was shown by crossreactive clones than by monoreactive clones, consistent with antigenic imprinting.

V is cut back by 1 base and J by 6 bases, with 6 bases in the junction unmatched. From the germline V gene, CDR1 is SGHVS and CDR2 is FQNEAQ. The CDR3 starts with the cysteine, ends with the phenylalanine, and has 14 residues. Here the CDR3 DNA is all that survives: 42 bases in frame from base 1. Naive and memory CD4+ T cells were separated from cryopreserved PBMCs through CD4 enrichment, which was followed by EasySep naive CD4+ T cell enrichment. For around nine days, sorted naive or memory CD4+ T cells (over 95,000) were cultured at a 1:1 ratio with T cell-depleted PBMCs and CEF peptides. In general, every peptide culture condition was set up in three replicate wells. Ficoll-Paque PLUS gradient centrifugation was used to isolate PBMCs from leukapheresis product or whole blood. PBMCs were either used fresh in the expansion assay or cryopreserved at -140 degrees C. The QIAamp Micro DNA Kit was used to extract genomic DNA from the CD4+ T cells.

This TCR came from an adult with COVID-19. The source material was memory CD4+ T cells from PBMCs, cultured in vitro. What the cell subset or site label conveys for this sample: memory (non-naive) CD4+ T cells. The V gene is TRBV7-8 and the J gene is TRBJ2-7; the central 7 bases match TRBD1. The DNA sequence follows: TGTGCCAGCAGCTTAGTGGGCAGGGGGACCGAGCAGTACTTC. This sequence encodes CASSLVGRGTEQYF. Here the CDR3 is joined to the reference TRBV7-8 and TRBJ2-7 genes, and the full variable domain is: GAGVSQSPRYKVAKRGQDVALRCDPISGHVSLFWYQQALGQGPEFLTYFQNEAQLDKSGLPSDRFFAERPEGSVSTLKIQRTQQEDSAVYLCASSLVGRGTEQYFGPGTRLTVT.